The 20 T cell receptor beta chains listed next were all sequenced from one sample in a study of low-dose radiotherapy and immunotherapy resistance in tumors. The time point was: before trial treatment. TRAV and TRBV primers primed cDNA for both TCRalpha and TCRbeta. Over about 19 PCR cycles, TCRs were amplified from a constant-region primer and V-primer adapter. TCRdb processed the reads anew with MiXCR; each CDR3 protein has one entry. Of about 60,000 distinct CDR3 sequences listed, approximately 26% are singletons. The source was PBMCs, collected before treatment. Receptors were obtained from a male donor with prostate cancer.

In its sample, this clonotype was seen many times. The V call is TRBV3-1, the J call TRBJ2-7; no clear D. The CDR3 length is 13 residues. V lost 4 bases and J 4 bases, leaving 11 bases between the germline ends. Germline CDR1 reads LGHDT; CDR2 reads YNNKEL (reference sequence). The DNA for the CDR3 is TGTGCCAGCAGCCCCCTACTCCTTTACGAGCAGTACTTC. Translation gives CASSPLLLYEQYF.

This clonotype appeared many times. The chain's CDR3 is CASSLYHPKTTGANVLTF. The CDR3 nucleotides read TGTGCCAGCAGTTTATATCATCCAAAAACAACTGGGGCCAACGTCCTGACTTTC. The chain combines TRBV28 with TRBJ2-6; D not resolved. CDR1 is MDHEN, CDR2 SYDVKM, per germline. V lost 1 base to trimming and J lost 2 bases, with 15 bases between them. The CDR3 is made up of 18 amino acids.

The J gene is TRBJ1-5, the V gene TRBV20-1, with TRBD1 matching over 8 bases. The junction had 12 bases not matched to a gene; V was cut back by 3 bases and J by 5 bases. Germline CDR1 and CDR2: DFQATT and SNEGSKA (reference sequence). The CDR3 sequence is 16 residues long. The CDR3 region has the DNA TGCAGTGCTAGGGACTGGGGGGACAGGAGGGATCAGCCCCAGCATTTT. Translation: CSARDWGDRRDQPQHF.

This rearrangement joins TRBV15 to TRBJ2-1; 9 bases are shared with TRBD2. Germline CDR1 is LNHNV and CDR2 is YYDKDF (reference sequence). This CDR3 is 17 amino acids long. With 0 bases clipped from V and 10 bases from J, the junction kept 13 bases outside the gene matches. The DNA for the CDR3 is TGTGCCACCAGCAGAGATAGGCGACTAGCGGCTCAGGAGGAGCAGTTCTTC. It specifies CATSRDRRLAAQEEQFF.

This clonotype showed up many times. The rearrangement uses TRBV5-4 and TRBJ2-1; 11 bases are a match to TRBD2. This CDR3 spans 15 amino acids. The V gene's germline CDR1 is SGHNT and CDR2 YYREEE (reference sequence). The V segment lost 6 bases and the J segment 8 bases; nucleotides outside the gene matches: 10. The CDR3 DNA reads TGTGCCAGCAAGTACCGGCTAGCGGGAGGTGATGAGCAGTTCTTC. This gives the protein CASKYRLAGGDEQFF.

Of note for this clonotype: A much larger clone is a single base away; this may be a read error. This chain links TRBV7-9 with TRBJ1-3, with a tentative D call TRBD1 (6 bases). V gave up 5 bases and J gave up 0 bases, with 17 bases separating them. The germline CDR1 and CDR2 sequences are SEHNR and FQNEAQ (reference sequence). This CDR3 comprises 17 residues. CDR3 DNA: TGTGCCAGCAGCCCAATCGGGGGGGCGACCTCTGGAAACACCATATATTTT. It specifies CASSPIGGATSGNTIYF.

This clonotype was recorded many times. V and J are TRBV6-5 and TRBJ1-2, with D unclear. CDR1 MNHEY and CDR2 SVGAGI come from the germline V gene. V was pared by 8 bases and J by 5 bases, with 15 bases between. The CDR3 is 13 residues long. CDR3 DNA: TGTGCCAGCGGGGAACAGACTACATATGGCTACACCTTC. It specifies CASGEQTTYGYTF.

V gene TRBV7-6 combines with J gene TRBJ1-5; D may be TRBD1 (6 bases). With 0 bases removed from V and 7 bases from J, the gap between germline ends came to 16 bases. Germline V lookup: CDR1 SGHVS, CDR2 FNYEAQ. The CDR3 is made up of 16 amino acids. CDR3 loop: CASSLALGTQVQPQHF. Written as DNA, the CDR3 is TGTGCCAGCAGCTTAGCACTGGGGACACAGGTCCAGCCCCAGCATTTT.

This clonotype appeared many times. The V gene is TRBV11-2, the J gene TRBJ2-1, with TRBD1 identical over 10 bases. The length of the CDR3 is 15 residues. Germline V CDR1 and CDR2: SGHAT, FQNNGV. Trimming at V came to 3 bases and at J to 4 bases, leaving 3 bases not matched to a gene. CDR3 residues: CASSFRTGGYNEQFF. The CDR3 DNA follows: TGTGCCAGCAGCTTCCGGACAGGGGGATACAATGAGCAGTTCTTC.

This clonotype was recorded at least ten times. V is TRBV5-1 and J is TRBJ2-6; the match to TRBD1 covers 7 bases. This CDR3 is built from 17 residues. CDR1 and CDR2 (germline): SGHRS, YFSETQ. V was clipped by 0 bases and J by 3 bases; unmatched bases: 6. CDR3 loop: CASSLVQGVGGANVLTF. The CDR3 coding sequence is TGCGCCAGCAGCTTGGTTCAGGGGGTAGGTGGGGCCAACGTCCTGACTTTC.

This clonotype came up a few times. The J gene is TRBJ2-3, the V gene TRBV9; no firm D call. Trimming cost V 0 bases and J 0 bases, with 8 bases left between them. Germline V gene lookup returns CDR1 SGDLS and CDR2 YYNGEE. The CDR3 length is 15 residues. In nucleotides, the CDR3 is TGTGCCAGCAGCGTAGTCGCGCTTAGCACAGATACGCAGTATTTT. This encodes CASSVVALSTDTQYF. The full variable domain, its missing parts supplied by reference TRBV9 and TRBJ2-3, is DSGVTQTPKHLITATGQRVTLRCSPRSGDLSVYWYQQSLDQGLQFLIQYYNGEERAKGNILERFSAQQFPDLHSELNLSSLELGDSALYFCASSVVALSTDTQYFGPGTRLTVL.

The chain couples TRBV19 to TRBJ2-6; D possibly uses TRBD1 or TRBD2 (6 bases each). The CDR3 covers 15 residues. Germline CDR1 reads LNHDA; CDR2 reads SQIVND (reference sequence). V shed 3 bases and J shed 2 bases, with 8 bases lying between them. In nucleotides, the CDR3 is TGTGCCAGTAGTATGAGGGGGGCTGGGGCCAACGTCCTGACTTTC. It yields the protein CASSMRGAGANVLTF.

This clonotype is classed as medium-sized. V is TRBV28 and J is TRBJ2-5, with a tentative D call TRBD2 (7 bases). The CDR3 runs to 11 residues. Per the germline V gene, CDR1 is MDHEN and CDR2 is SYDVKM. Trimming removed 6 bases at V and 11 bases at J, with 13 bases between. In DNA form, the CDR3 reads TGTGCCAGCAGCCCCGGGGGGCCGCAGTACTTC. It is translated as CASSPGGPQYF.

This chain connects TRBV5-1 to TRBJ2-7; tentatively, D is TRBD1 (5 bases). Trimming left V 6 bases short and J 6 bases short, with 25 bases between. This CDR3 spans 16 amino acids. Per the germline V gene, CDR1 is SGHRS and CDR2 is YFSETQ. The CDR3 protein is CASNDIARDRSGEQYF. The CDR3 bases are TGCGCCAGCAACGATATTGCCAGGGATAGATCGGGCGAGCAGTACTTC.

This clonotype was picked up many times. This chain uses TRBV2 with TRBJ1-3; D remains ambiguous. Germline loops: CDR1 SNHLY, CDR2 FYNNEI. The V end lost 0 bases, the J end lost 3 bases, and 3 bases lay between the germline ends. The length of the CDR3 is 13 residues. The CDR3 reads CASSEADGNTIYF. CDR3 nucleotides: TGTGCCAGCAGTGAAGCTGATGGAAACACCATATATTTT.

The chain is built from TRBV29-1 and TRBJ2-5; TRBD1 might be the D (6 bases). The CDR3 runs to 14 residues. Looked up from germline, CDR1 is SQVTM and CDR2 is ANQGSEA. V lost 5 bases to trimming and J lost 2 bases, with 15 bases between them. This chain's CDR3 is CSVCYGTQQETQYF. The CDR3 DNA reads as TGCAGCGTTTGCTACGGGACACAGCAAGAGACCCAGTACTTC.

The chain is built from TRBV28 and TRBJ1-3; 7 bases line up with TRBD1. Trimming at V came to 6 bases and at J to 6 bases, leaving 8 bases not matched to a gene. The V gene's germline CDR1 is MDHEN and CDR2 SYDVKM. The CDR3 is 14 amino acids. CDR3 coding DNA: TGTGCCAGCAGCTCAGAGGACAGGCCAAACACCATATATTTT. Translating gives CASSSEDRPNTIYF.

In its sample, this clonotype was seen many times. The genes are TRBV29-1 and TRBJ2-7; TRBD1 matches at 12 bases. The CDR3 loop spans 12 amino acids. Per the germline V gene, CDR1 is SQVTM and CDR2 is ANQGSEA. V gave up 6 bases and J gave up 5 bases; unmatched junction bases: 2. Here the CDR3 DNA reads TGCAGCGTGGGACAGGGGGCCCACGAGCAGTACTTC. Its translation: CSVGQGAHEQYF.

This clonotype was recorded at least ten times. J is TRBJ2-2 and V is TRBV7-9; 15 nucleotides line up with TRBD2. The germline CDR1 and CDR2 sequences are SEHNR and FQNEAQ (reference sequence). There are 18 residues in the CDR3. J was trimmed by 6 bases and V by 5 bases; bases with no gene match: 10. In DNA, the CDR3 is TGTGCCAGCAGCGTCTCCGGGACTAGCGGGAGGACAGCCGGGGAGCTGTTTTTT. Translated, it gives CASSVSGTSGRTAGELFF.

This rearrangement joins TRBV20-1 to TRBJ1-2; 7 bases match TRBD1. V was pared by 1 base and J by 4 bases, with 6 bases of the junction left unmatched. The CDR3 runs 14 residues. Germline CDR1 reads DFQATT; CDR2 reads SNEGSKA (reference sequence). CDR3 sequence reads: CSARADRVAYGYTF. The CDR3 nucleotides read TGCAGTGCTAGAGCCGACAGGGTGGCCTATGGCTACACCTTC.